This T cell receptor (beta chain) was obtained from a study of blood T cell repertoires in COVID-19. Study at large: Sites in the United States, Italy and Spain provided acute and convalescent COVID-19 samples.

Germline V gene sequence: CDR1 KGHDR, CDR2 SFDVKD. The CDR3 loop spans 13 amino acids. V dropped 4 bases and J dropped 7 bases, with 10 bases sitting between them. Only in-frame clones appear in the TCRdb table, and some are missing; sequencing was by immunoSEQ multiplex PCR. The sample includes about 70,000 clones, 85% to 90% of them seen just once. This receptor was taken from a man aged 50-59 years with acute or convalescent COVID-19. V is TRBV24-1 and J is TRBJ2-1, with a possible D match to TRBD1 (5 bases). The sample was peripheral blood. The CDR3 sequence is CATSERRQNEQFF. The CDR3 DNA follows: TGTGCCACCAGTGAGCGAAGACAGAATGAGCAGTTCTTC.